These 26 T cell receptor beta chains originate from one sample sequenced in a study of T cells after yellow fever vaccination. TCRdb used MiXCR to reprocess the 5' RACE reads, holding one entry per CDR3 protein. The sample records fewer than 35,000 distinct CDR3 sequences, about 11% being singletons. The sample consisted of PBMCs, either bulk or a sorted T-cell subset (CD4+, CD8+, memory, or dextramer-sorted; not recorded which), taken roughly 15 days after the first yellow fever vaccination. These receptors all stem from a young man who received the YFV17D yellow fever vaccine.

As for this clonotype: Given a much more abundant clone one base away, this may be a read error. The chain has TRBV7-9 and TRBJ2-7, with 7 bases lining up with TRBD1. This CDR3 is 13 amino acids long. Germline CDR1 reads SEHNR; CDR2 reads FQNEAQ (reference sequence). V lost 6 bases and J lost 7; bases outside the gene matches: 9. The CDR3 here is CASSLTLTGEQYV. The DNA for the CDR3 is TGTGCCAGCAGTCTAACCCTGACAGGGGAGCAGTACGTC.

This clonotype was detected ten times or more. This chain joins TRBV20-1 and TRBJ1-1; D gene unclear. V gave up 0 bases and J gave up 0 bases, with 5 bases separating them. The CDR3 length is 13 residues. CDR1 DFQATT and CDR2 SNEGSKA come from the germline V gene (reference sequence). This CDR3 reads CSARDPVNTEAFF. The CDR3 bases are TGCAGTGCTAGAGATCCTGTGAACACTGAAGCTTTCTTT.

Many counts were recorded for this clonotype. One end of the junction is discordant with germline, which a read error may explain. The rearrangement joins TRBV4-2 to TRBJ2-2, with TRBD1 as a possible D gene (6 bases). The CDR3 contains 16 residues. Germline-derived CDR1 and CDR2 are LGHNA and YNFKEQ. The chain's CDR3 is CASTQSPGQNTGELFF. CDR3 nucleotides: TGTGCCAGCACCCAATCCCCGGGACAGAACACCGGGGAGCTGTTTTTT.

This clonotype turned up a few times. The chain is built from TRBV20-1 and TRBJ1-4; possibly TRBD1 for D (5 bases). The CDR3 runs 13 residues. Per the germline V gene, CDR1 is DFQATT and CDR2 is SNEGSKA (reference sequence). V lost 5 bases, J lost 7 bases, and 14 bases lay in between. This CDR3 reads CSALGDVSEKLFF. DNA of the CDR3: TGCAGTGCTCTGGGGGATGTGAGTGAAAAACTGTTTTTT.

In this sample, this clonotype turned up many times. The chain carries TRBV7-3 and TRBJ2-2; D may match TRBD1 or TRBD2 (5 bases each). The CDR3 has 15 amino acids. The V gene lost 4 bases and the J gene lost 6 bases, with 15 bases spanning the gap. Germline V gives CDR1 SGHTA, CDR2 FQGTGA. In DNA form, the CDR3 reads TGTGCCAGCAGCTCCACGGTGGGGACGGCCGGGGAGCTGTTTTTT. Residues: CASSSTVGTAGELFF.

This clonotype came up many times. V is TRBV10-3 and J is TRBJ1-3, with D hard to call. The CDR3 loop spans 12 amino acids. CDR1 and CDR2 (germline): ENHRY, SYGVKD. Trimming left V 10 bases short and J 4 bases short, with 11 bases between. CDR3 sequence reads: CATGGNGNTIYF. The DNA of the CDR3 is TGTGCCACAGGAGGGAACGGAAACACCATATATTTT.

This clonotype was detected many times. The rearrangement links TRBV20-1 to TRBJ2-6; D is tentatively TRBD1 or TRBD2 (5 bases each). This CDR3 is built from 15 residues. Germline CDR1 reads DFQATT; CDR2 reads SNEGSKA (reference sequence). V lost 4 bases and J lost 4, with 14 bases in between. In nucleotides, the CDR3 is TGCAGTGCTACCGCCGGGGCCTCCGGGGCCAACGTCCTGACTTTC. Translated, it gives CSATAGASGANVLTF.

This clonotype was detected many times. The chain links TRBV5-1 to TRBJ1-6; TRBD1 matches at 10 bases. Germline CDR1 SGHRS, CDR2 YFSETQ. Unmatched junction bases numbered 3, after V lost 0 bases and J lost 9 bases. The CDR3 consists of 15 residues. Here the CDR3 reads CASSLEGTGVSPLHF. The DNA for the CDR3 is TGCGCCAGCAGCTTGGAAGGGACAGGGGTTTCACCCCTCCACTTT.

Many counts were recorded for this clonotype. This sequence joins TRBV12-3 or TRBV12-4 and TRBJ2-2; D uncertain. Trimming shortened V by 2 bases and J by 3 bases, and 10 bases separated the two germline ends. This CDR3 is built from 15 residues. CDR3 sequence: CASSLRQRDTGELFF. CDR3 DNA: TGTGCCAGCAGTTTAAGGCAGCGAGACACCGGGGAGCTGTTTTTT.

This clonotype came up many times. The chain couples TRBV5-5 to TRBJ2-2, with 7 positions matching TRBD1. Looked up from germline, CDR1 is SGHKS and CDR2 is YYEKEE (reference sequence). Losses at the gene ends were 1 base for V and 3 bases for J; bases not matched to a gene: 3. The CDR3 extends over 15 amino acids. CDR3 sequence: CASSLITGDTGELFF. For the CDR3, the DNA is TGTGCCAGCAGCTTGATAACAGGGGACACCGGGGAGCTGTTTTTT.

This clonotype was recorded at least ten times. As DNA, the CDR3 is TGTGCCAGCAGCGTCCGGGACAGATTAAACACTGAAGCTTTCTTT. Translation: CASSVRDRLNTEAFF. This chain connects TRBV9 to TRBJ1-1; 7 positions match TRBD1. The germline CDR1 and CDR2 sequences are SGDLS and YYNGEE. J was trimmed by 2 bases and V by 2 bases; bases with no gene match: 6. The CDR3 sequence is 15 residues long. The entire variable domain, with the rest obtained from reference TRBV9 and TRBJ1-1, is as follows: DSGVTQTPKHLITATGQRVTLRCSPRSGDLSVYWYQQSLDQGLQFLIQYYNGEERAKGNILERFSAQQFPDLHSELNLSSLELGDSALYFCASSVRDRLNTEAFFGQGTRLTVV.

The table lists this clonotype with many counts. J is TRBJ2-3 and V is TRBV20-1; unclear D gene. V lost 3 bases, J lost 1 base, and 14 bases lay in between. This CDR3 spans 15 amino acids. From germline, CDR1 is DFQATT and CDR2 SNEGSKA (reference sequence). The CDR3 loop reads CSASGVGSGTDTQYF. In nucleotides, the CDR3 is TGCAGTGCTAGTGGGGTAGGGTCCGGCACAGATACGCAGTATTTT.

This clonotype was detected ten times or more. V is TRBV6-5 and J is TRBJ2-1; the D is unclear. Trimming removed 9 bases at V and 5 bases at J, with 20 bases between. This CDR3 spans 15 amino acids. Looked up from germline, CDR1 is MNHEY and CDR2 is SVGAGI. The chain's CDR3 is CASYRVPQENNEQFF. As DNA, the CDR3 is TGTGCCAGTTATCGAGTGCCCCAGGAGAACAATGAGCAGTTCTTC.

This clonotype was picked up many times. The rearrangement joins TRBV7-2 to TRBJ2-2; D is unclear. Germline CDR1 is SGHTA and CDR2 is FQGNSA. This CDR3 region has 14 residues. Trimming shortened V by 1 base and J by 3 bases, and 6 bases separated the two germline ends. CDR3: CASSLGWDTGELFF. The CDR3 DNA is TGTGCCAGCAGCTTAGGTTGGGACACCGGGGAGCTGTTTTTT.

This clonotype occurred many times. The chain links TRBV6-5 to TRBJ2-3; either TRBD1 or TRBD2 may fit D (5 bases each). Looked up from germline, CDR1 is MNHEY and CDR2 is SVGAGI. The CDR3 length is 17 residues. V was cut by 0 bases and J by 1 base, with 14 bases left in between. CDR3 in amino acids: CASSYSGTLLGTDTQYF. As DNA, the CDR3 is TGTGCCAGCAGTTACTCCGGGACCCTATTAGGCACAGATACGCAGTATTTT.

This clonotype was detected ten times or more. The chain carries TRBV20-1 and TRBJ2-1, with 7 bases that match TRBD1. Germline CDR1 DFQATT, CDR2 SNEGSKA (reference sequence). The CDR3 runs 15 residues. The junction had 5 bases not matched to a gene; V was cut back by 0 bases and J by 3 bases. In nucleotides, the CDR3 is TGCAGTGCTAGAGATTTGACAGGGTACTACAATGAGCAGTTCTTC. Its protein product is CSARDLTGYYNEQFF.

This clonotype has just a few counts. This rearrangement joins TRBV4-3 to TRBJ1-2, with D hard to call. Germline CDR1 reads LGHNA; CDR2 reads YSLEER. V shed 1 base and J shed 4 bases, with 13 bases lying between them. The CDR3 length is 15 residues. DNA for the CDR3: TGCGCCAGCAGCCAAGGGGGAGGTGACCGCTATGGCTACACCTTC. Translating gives CASSQGGGDRYGYTF.

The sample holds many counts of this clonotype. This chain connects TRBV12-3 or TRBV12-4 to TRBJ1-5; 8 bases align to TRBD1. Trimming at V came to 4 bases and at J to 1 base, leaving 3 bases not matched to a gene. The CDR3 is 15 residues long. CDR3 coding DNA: TGTGCCAGCAGTTCAGGACAGGGAAGCAATCAGCCCCAGCATTTT. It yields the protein CASSSGQGSNQPQHF.

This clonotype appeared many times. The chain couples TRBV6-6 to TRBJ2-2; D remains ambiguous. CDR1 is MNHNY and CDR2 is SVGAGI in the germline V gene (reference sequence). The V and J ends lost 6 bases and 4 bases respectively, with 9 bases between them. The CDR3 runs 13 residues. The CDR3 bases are TGTGCCAGCAGCCCGTGGCCCACCGGGGAGCTGTTTTTT. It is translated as CASSPWPTGELFF.

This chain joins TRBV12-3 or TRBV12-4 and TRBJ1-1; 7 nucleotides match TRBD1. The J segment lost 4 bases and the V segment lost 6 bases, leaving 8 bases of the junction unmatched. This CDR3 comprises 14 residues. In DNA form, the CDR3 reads TGTGCCAGCAGCCCACAGGGGATCCCCACTGAAGCTTTCTTT. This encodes CASSPQGIPTEAFF.

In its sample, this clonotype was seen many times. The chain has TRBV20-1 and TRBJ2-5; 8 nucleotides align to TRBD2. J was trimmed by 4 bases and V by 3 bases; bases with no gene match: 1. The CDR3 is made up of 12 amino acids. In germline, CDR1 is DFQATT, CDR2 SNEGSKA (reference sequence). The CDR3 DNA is TGCAGTGCTAGCCTAGCGGGAGAGACCCAGTACTTC. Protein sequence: CSASLAGETQYF.

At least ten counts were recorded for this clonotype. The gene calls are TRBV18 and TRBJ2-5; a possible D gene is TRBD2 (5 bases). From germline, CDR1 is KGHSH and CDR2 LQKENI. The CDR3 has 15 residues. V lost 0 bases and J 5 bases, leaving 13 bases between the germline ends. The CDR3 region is CASSPPMTGMETQYF. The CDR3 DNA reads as TGTGCCAGCTCACCACCGATGACGGGGATGGAGACCCAGTACTTC.

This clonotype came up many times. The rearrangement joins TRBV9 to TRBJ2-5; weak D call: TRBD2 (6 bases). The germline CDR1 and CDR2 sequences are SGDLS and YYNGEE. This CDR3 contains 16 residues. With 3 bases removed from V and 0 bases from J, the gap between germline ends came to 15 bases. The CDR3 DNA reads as TGTGCCAGCAGCGGTGCGGGGCCCACGTACCAAGAGACCCAGTACTTC. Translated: CASSGAGPTYQETQYF.

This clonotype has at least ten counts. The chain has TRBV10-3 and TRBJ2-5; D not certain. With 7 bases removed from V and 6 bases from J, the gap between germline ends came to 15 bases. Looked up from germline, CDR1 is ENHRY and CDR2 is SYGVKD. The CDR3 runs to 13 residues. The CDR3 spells CAITEDPTQTQYF. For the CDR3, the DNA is TGTGCCATCACCGAGGACCCCACCCAGACCCAGTACTTC.

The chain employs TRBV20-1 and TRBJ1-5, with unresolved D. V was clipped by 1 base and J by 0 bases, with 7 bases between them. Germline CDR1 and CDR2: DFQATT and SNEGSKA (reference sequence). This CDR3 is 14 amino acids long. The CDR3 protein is CSARAPDSNQPQHF. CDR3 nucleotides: TGCAGTGCTAGAGCCCCGGATAGCAATCAGCCCCAGCATTTT.

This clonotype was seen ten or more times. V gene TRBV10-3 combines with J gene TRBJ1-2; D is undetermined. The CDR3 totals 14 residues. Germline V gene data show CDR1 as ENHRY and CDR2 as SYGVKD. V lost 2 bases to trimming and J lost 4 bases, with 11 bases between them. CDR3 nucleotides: TGTGCCATCAGTGAGGGCCAGATCTCCTATGGCTACACCTTC. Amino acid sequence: CAISEGQISYGYTF.